The 19 T cell receptor beta chains below were found in one sample sequenced in a study of blood T cell repertoires in COVID-19. The data were produced by immunoSEQ multiplex PCR, yet TCRdb's version contains in-frame clones alone and is incomplete. The sample has about 250,000 clones, 84% seen once. The sample comprised peripheral blood. Receptor source: a middle-aged woman who had recovered from COVID-19.

The DNA of the CDR3 is TGCGCCAGCAAACTACGGGACAGGGGTAACACCGGGGAGCTGTTTTTT. Its translation: CASKLRDRGNTGELFF. This chain connects TRBV5-1 to TRBJ2-2; 10 bases are shared with TRBD1. Germline-derived CDR1 and CDR2 are SGHRS and YFSETQ. The CDR3 covers 16 residues. V gave up 6 bases and J gave up 2 bases; unmatched junction bases: 7. Full variable domain (outside the CDR3, taken from reference TRBV5-1 and TRBJ2-2): KAGVTQTPRYLIKTRGQQVTLSCSPISGHRSVSWYQQTPGQGLQFLFEYFSETQRNKGNFPGRFSGRQFSNSRSEMNVSTLELGDSALYLCASKLRDRGNTGELFFGEGSRLTVL.

The rearrangement links TRBV2 to TRBJ2-5; 7 positions agree with TRBD2. V shed 4 bases and J 4 bases; nucleotides not matched to a gene: 12. From germline, CDR1 is SNHLY and CDR2 FYNNEI. The CDR3 loop spans 16 amino acids. CDR3 loop: CASSGLGGIEAETQYF. The CDR3 DNA follows: TGTGCCAGCAGTGGTCTGGGGGGGATTGAGGCAGAGACCCAGTACTTC.

The chain employs TRBV6-1 and TRBJ2-5; 8 bases agree with TRBD1. This CDR3 has 15 residues. The trim removed 3 bases at V and 5 bases at J, leaving 8 bases unmatched. The germline CDR1 and CDR2 sequences are MNHNS and SASEGT. The CDR3 is CASSERTGSEETQYF. The CDR3, as DNA: TGTGCCAGCAGTGAGCGGACAGGGTCCGAGGAGACCCAGTACTTC.

This chain links TRBV14 with TRBJ2-2, with D possibly TRBD1 on 5 matching bases. V lost 6 bases and J lost 1, with 9 bases in between. The length of the CDR3 is 14 residues. Germline assignment: CDR1 SGHDN and CDR2 FVKESK. The CDR3 bases are TGTGCCAGCAGAGCAGGGATGAACACCGGGGAGCTGTTTTTT. The encoded protein is CASRAGMNTGELFF.

The genes are TRBV19 and TRBJ1-3, with 8 bases that match TRBD1. Unmatched junction bases numbered 6, after V lost 9 bases and J lost 2 bases. The CDR3 length is 14 residues. The germline V gene encodes CDR1 LNHDA and CDR2 SQIVND (reference sequence). The CDR3 loop reads CASRVDRAGNTIYF. CDR3 DNA: TGTGCCAGCCGGGTGGACAGGGCTGGAAACACCATATATTTT.

V gene TRBV5-1 combines with J gene TRBJ1-2; TRBD1 matches at 12 bases. The length of the CDR3 is 16 residues. The J segment lost 2 bases and the V segment lost 4 bases, leaving 6 bases of the junction unmatched. Germline assignment: CDR1 SGHRS and CDR2 YFSETQ. CDR3 sequence reads: CASSPGTGGLNYGYTF. DNA for the CDR3: TGCGCCAGCAGCCCCGGGACAGGGGGCTTAAACTATGGCTACACCTTC.

The V and J genes are TRBV2 and TRBJ2-7, with 8 bases matching TRBD1. Unmatched junction bases numbered 10, after V lost 6 bases and J lost 6 bases. Germline CDR1 is SNHLY and CDR2 is FYNNEI. The CDR3 contains 14 residues. The CDR3 DNA is TGTGCCAGCAGCCTACGGACAGGGTTTGGCGAGCAGTACTTC. Its translation is CASSLRTGFGEQYF.

This chain uses TRBV28 with TRBJ1-2; D is possibly TRBD1 (6 bases). Trimming took 5 bases from V and 8 from J, leaving 12 bases between them. This CDR3 comprises 12 residues. Germline V gives CDR1 MDHEN, CDR2 SYDVKM. The CDR3 reads CASSASRGGYTF. CDR3 nucleotides: TGTGCCAGCAGTGCCTCCAGGGGCGGCTACACCTTC.

The rearrangement uses TRBV14 and TRBJ1-2; 9 positions match TRBD1. J gave up 4 bases and V 0 bases, and 6 bases lay outside the gene matches. The CDR3 is made up of 16 amino acids. Germline CDR1 reads SGHDN; CDR2 reads FVKESK. The DNA of the CDR3 is TGTGCCAGCAGCCAAGATGGGACAGGGCGCTCCTATGGCTACACCTTC. It is translated as CASSQDGTGRSYGYTF.

The rearrangement uses TRBV19 and TRBJ2-3, with 9 bases aligning to TRBD1. CDR3 size: 15 residues. The ends lost 10 bases at V and 1 base at J; junction bases unmatched: 9. Germline assignment: CDR1 LNHDA and CDR2 SQIVND (reference sequence). This CDR3 reads CATRDRAGGTDTQYF. The DNA of the CDR3 is TGTGCCACCCGGGACAGGGCTGGGGGCACAGATACGCAGTATTTT.

The chain links TRBV29-1 to TRBJ2-3, with 8 bases that match TRBD1. The CDR3 consists of 13 residues. V gave up 3 bases and J gave up 1 base; unmatched junction bases: 0. Germline-derived CDR1 and CDR2 are SQVTM and ANQGSEA. CDR3 loop: CSVETGGTDTQYF. The CDR3 coding sequence is TGCAGCGTTGAGACAGGGGGCACAGATACGCAGTATTTT.

This clone showed up just once. This chain joins TRBV5-4 and TRBJ2-2; 8 bases fit TRBD2. Unmatched junction bases numbered 6, after V lost 3 bases and J lost 2 bases. CDR3 size: 16 residues. Germline CDR1 reads SGHNT; CDR2 reads YYREEE (reference sequence). CDR3 DNA: TGTGCCAGCAGCTCCGGCGGGGGGTTCAACACCGGGGAGCTGTTTTTT. Encoded protein: CASSSGGGFNTGELFF.

The CDR3 is CASSAGQGFLSYTQYF. For the CDR3, the DNA is TGTGCCAGCAGTGCGGGACAGGGGTTTCTCAGTTATACGCAGTATTTT. This sequence joins TRBV6-1 and TRBJ2-3; 10 bases match TRBD1. Germline loops: CDR1 MNHNS, CDR2 SASEGT. The length of the CDR3 is 16 residues. The V segment lost 4 bases and the J segment 7 bases; nucleotides outside the gene matches: 11.

Here the CDR3 reads CASSYLRDRGAYEQYF. Here the CDR3 DNA reads TGTGCCAGCAGTTACCTCCGGGACAGGGGGGCCTACGAGCAGTACTTC. This rearrangement joins TRBV6-2 or TRBV6-3 to TRBJ2-7, with TRBD1 matching 11 bases. Trimming at V came to 2 bases and at J to 2 bases, leaving 5 bases not matched to a gene. This CDR3 comprises 16 residues. Looked up from germline, CDR1 is MNHEY and CDR2 is SVGEGT.

This chain connects TRBV5-1 to TRBJ1-2, with D perhaps matching TRBD1 (5 bases). V lost 4 bases and J lost 1, with 8 bases in between. The germline V gene has CDR1 SGHRS and CDR2 YFSETQ. CDR3 size: 13 residues. The CDR3 region is CASSVDSNYGYTF. CDR3 in DNA: TGCGCCAGCAGCGTCGACAGTAACTATGGCTACACCTTC.

This clone came up once. This rearrangement joins TRBV30 to TRBJ1-4; D perhaps matches TRBD1 (5 bases). V was trimmed by 0 bases and J by 3 bases, leaving 8 bases between them. Germline V gene data show CDR1 as GTSNPN and CDR2 as SVGIG (reference sequence). The CDR3 extends over 14 amino acids. The CDR3 sequence is CAWSVQGANEKLFF. Here the CDR3 DNA reads TGTGCCTGGAGTGTACAAGGGGCTAATGAAAAACTGTTTTTT.

The V call is TRBV2, the J call TRBJ2-7; tentatively, D is TRBD1 (6 bases). Germline values: CDR1 SNHLY, CDR2 FYNNEI. The CDR3 length is 14 residues. Trimming took off 7 bases at V and 5 bases at J, with 18 bases between the two ends. CDR3 bases: TGTGCCAGCACCCAAGGACAGCCGCCTGACGAGCAGTACTTC. It translates to CASTQGQPPDEQYF.

The gene calls are TRBV7-9 and TRBJ1-3, with no clear D. Germline CDR1 SEHNR, CDR2 FQNEAQ (reference sequence). With 7 bases removed from V and 2 bases from J, the gap between germline ends came to 9 bases. The CDR3 extends over 13 amino acids. For the CDR3, the DNA is TGTGCCAGCATCCCCTCCGCTGGAAACACCATATATTTT. This encodes CASIPSAGNTIYF.

The V gene is TRBV6-5, the J gene TRBJ2-1; 7 bases are a match to TRBD2. V gave up 10 bases and J gave up 0 bases; unmatched junction bases: 6. CDR3 length: 14 amino acids. Germline V CDR1 and CDR2: MNHEY, SVGAGI. The CDR3 DNA reads TGTGCCACCAAGCGGGGCAGCTCCTACAATGAGCAGTTCTTC. Its protein is CATKRGSSYNEQFF.